This T cell receptor (beta chain) stems from a study of cytomegalovirus exposure and HLA in healthy donors. Findings of the study overall: Later on, an analysis showed TCR association rates differing by HLA locus, with DRB1 the most and HLA-C the fewest. 164 TCR beta chains were listed as cytomegalovirus-associated. From TCR beta sequences, most subjects' HLA-A and HLA-B alleles were reportedly predicted accurately.

A remark on this clone: What it binds is not known.

PCR was performed using 60 Vbeta and 13 Jbeta primers. In the authors' methods: Tens of millions of unique TCR beta chains, 9.5 million to 14 million shared, were counted in a later analysis. Assay: immunoSEQ multiplex PCR; the TCRdb copy retains only in-frame clones and omits some. V and J calls and clone size are those listed in that table; D and trimming were worked out from the DNA. The table for this sample gives about 48,000 clones. Germline V gives CDR1 KGHSH, CDR2 LQKENI. Germline trimming cut 0 bases from V and 4 bases from J; bases unmatched to any gene: 22. The CDR3 runs to 22 residues. The clonotype was recovered from a male donor in good health and CMV-seropositive. The sample comprised PBMCs. The rearrangement links TRBV18 to TRBJ2-2, with 8 bases lining up with TRBD2. CDR3 residues: CASSPPEGRTSGLPWATGELFF. The CDR3 coding sequence is TGTGCCAGCTCACCACCAGAGGGGAGAACTAGCGGCTTACCCTGGGCCACCGGGGAGCTGTTTTTT.